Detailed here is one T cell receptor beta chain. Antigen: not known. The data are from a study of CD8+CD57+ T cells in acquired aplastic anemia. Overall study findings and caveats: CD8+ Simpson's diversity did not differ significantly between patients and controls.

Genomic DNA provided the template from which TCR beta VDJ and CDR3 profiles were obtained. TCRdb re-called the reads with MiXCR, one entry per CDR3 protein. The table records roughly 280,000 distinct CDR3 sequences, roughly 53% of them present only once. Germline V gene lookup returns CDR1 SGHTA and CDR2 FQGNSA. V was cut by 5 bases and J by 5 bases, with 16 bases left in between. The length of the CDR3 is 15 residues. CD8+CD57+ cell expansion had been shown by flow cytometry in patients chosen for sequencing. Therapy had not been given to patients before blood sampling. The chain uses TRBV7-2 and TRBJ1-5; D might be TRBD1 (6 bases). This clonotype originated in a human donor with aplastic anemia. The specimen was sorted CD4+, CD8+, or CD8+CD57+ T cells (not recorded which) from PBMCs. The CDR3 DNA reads TGTGCCAGCAGCCCACAGGGCTTCGTTGATCAGCCCCAGCATTTT. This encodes CASSPQGFVDQPQHF.